The 8 T cell receptor beta chains presented below share a single source sample, sequenced in a study of vaccination effects on CD4 cells after COVID-19. The table came from immunoSEQ multiplex PCR; TCRdb's copy has only in-frame clones and leaves some out. The sample carries tens of thousands of clones, under 80% recorded once. No antigen is known for these receptors. In the ViraFEST assay, antigen-specific CD4+ clonotypes were identified by expansion after peptide-pool stimulation. Culture proceeded for about ten days, and CD4+ T cells were then isolated. The healthy vaccine recipients, who had no prior SARS-CoV-2 infection, showed negative nucleocapsid antibodies. The source material was CD4+ T cells from PBMCs cultured with SARS-CoV-2 spike peptides, sampled before COVID-19 vaccination. Source of these receptors: a human donor who received a COVID-19 vaccine.

J is TRBJ2-7 and V is TRBV6-2 or TRBV6-3, with D tentatively TRBD2 (6 bases). Trimming took 2 bases from V and 2 from J, leaving 13 bases between them. CDR3 size: 15 residues. Per the germline V gene, CDR1 is MNHEY and CDR2 is SVGEGT. CDR3 coding DNA: TGTGCCAGCAGTTACCGGCGGGGTGCCCCCTACGAGCAGTACGTC. Its protein is CASSYRRGAPYEQYV.

The chain carries TRBV27 and TRBJ2-5, with D perhaps TRBD1 (6 bases). The CDR3 has 17 amino acids. The germline gives CDR1 MNHEY, CDR2 SMNVEV (reference sequence). V lost 3 bases and J lost 1, with 18 bases in between. This chain's CDR3 is CASSFSTNTGPQETQYF. For the CDR3, the DNA is TGTGCCAGCAGTTTCTCTACTAATACAGGGCCCCAAGAGACCCAGTACTTC.

The V and J genes are TRBV2 and TRBJ2-2; TRBD1 aligns across 7 bases. Germline V gives CDR1 SNHLY, CDR2 FYNNEI. The CDR3 length is 13 residues. The ends lost 5 bases at V and 5 bases at J; junction bases unmatched: 2. The CDR3 here is CASSPQGTGELFF. In DNA, the CDR3 is TGTGCCAGCAGTCCACAGGGGACCGGGGAGCTGTTTTTT.

This chain joins TRBV28 and TRBJ2-7; D unclear. Deletions cut 6 bases from V and 0 bases from J, with 12 bases between. CDR3 length: 14 residues. CDR1 is MDHEN, CDR2 SYDVKM, per germline. This CDR3 is CASRISRASYEQYV. The CDR3 nucleotides are TGTGCCAGCAGAATAAGCCGAGCCTCCTACGAGCAGTACGTC.

This clone was observed a few times. The chain combines TRBV2 with TRBJ2-5; the D is unclear. CDR1 is SNHLY and CDR2 is FYNNEI in the germline V gene. This CDR3 is 15 amino acids long. Trimming removed 7 bases at V and 1 base at J, with 16 bases between. DNA for the CDR3: TGTGCCAGCATCAAGAATTGGTTTTCCCAAGAGACCCAGTACTTC. Amino acid sequence: CASIKNWFSQETQYF.

The CDR3 loop reads CASSRSGTGVSPLHF. CDR3 nucleotides: TGTGCCAGCAGTCGCTCCGGGACAGGGGTTTCACCCCTCCACTTT. The chain links TRBV6-2 or TRBV6-3 to TRBJ1-6, with 10 bases identical to TRBD1. Trimming took 5 bases from V and 9 from J; bases not matched to a gene: 7. This CDR3 region has 15 residues. Germline V gene lookup returns CDR1 MNHEY and CDR2 SVGEGT.

The V and J genes are TRBV25-1 and TRBJ2-5, with 7 nucleotides matching TRBD1. Per the germline V gene, CDR1 is MGHDK and CDR2 is SYGVNS. CDR3 length equals 15 residues. V shed 10 bases, J shed 0 bases, and the junction held 11 bases outside the gene matches. The CDR3 sequence is CATTLLDRNQETQYF. For the CDR3, the DNA is TGTGCCACCACCCTCCTGGACAGGAACCAAGAGACCCAGTACTTC.

This clone occurred a few times. The chain links TRBV7-9 to TRBJ2-7, with D unresolved. V gave up 6 bases and J gave up 0 bases, with 6 bases separating them. From germline, CDR1 is SEHNR and CDR2 FQNEAQ (reference sequence). The CDR3 covers 12 residues. Here the CDR3 reads CASSYGSYEQYV. The DNA for the CDR3 is TGTGCCAGCAGTTATGGCTCCTACGAGCAGTACGTC.